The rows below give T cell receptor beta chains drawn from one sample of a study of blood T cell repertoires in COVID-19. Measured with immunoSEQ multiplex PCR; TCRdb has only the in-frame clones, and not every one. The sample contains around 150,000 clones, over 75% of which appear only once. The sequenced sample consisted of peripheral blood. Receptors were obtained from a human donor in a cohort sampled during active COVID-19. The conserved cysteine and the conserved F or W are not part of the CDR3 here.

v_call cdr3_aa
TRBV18 ASSPGTGDNEQF
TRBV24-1 ATSWGTGRRDNEQF
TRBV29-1 SVQQGSGGNTEAF
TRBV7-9 ASSRDSYGYT
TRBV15 ATSREGGEAF
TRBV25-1 ASRWDTERGNTIY
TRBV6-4 ASSETGQAF
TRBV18 ASSPTGEVDTEAF
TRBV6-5 ASSTGWTEAF
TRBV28 ASTGTSGYRQF
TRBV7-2 ASSPSSSGGRGETQY
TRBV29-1 SVRANRGGETQY
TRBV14 ASSQNSYTEAF
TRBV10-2 ASLGSSTNYGYT
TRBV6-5 ASSYRGADTEAF
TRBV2 ASSGSGANVLT
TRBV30 AWSVLGTGSYEQY
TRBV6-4 ASSATGESGYT
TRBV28 ASSFRTGGVIGYT
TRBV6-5 ASSLTTSNEQF
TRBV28 ASRGGQPQH
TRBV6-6 ASSPLLGRALGTEAF
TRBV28 ASSPGTGRTEAF
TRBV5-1 ASSLPLAGGYNEQF